The rows below give T cell receptor beta chains drawn from one sample of a study of shared clonotypes between healthy human individuals. Assay used: immunoSEQ multiplex PCR; TCRdb lists only in-frame clones, some missing. The sample has hundreds of thousands of clones, about 96% seen once. Sequenced sample: naive CD8+ T cells sorted from blood. All receptors come from a man aged 25-45 years in good health. Each CDR3 is given with its conserved first and last residue. D genes are given only for firm matches. A row's size may be missing; if present it is once, few, many or a size class.

TRBJ1-2 - - TRBV28 TGTGCCAGCAGGCCTGGAGGGTATGGCTACACCTTC CASRPGGYGYTF
TRBJ2-1 TRBD1 - TRBV23-1 TGCGCCAGCAGCGGGCGGGACAGGGGATCCGATGAGCAGTTCTTC CASSGRDRGSDEQFF
TRBJ1-2 - once TRBV2 TGTGCCACCACAGGGCAGGACCACTATGGCTACACCTTC CATTGQDHYGYTF
TRBJ2-7 - - TRBV7-9 TGTGCCAGCAGCTTACCTGCGCATCCCTCCTTACGGTACGAGCAGTACTTC CASSLPAHPSLRYEQYF
TRBJ1-4 TRBD1 - TRBV15 TGTGCCACCAGCACCGAACGGGGACAGGGGGATGAAAAACTGTTTTTT CATSTERGQGDEKLFF
TRBJ1-1 TRBD1 - TRBV27 TGTGCCAGCAGTACACCGGACAGGGGGCGAAACACTGAAGCTTTCTTT CASSTPDRGRNTEAFF
TRBJ2-5 - - TRBV18 TGTGCCAGCTCACCCGTCGAGCGCCAAGAGACCCAGTACTTC CASSPVERQETQYF
TRBJ2-7 - - TRBV27 TGTGCCAGCAGTTTATCGCATGGGGACACCTCCTACGAGCAGTACTTC CASSLSHGDTSYEQYF
TRBJ1-1 - - TRBV6-5 TGTGCCAGCAGTTACGGGGACACTGAAGCTTTCTTT CASSYGDTEAFF
TRBJ2-1 - once TRBV6-5 TGTGCCAGCAGTTACTTACAACAGGGAGATGAGCAGTTCTTC CASSYLQQGDEQFF
TRBJ2-1 TRBD2 - TRBV10-2 TGCGCCAGTCTAGCGGTCAGGGACAATGAGCAGTTCTTC CASLAVRDNEQFF
TRBJ2-7 TRBD1 - TRBV6-5 TGTGCCAGCAGTTACCCATCCGGGACAGGTACCTACGAGCAGTACTTC CASSYPSGTGTYEQYF
TRBJ2-7 - - TRBV7-2 TGTGCCAGCAGCTTAGGTGGTGGGGGCTCCTACGAGCAGTACTTC CASSLGGGGSYEQYF
TRBJ2-2 - - TRBV29-1 TGCAGCGTTGACGTGTGGGACCGCGGGGAGCTGTTTTTT CSVDVWDRGELFF
TRBJ2-1 - - TRBV5-1 TGCGCCAGCAGCTACCGGGACGAGTACAATGAGCAGTTCTTC CASSYRDEYNEQFF
TRBJ2-3 - - TRBV9 TGTGCCAGCAGCGTATTTTCGGGGGACAGCGGCACAGATACGCAGTATTTT CASSVFSGDSGTDTQYF
TRBJ2-3 TRBD2 - TRBV7-7 TGTGCTAGCAGCCCAGAAGTGTATCCGGGAGGGGTCGATACGCAGTATTTT CASSPEVYPGGVDTQYF
TRBJ2-1 TRBD2 - TRBV6-1 TGTGCCAGCAGTGGACTAGCGGCCTACAATGAGCAGTTCTTC CASSGLAAYNEQFF
TRBJ2-7 TRBD2 - TRBV11-2 TGTGCCAGCAGCTTAGATCGACCGGGAGGGCTGAGCTACGAGCAGTACTTC CASSLDRPGGLSYEQYF
TRBJ1-2 TRBD1 - TRBV29-1 TGCAGCGCCGAACGGACAGGAAACTATGGCTACACCTTC CSAERTGNYGYTF
TRBJ2-5 - - TRBV7-9 TGTGCCAGCAGCTTAAATACTGAGGGCGGGGAGACCCAGTACTTC CASSLNTEGGETQYF
TRBJ2-1 - - TRBV5-5 TGTGCCAGCAGCTTGTGGAAGAGCTCCTACAATGAGCAGTTCTTC CASSLWKSSYNEQFF
TRBJ2-3 - once TRBV6-1 TGTGCCAGCAGTCCCACAGCCGAGGAGACAGATACGCAGTATTTT CASSPTAEETDTQYF
TRBJ1-2 TRBD1 - TRBV4-1 TGCGCCAGCAGCCAAGATGCCCCAACAAACAGGGGGCTTAACTATGGCTACACCTTC CASSQDAPTNRGLNYGYTF
TRBJ2-1 TRBD2 - TRBV27 TGTGCCAGCAGTTTACATGGGACTAGCCAAAACAATGAGCAGTTCTTC CASSLHGTSQNNEQFF
TRBJ2-6 TRBD1 once TRBV5-8 TGTGCCAGCAGCTCCATCCGGGACAGGGTTGGATCTGGGGCCAACGTCCTGACTTTC CASSSIRDRVGSGANVLTF
TRBJ2-7 TRBD1 - TRBV7-9 TGTGCCAGCAGCTTCACCGGGACAGGGGGCGAGCAGTACTTC CASSFTGTGGEQYF
TRBJ2-7 - once TRBV7-9 TGTGCCAGCAGCCCGACTTCCTACGAGCAGTACTTC CASSPTSYEQYF
TRBJ2-7 - - TRBV7-9 TGTGCCAGCAGCTTAGTGAGCCAGAATAGGTACGAGCAGTACTTC CASSLVSQNRYEQYF
TRBJ2-1 TRBD1 - TRBV7-8 TGTGCCAGCAGCTTATATGGACCCCGGGACAGCTACTACAATGAGCAGTTCTTC CASSLYGPRDSYYNEQFF
TRBJ1-2 - - TRBV15 TGTGCCACCAGCAGAGATACGAGTTCCAACTATGGCTACACCTTC CATSRDTSSNYGYTF
TRBJ2-7 - - TRBV6-1 TGTGCCAGCAGCGAGAACTGGGCCTACGAGCAGTACTTC CASSENWAYEQYF
TRBJ1-5 - - TRBV25-1 TGTGCCAGCAGTGTAAGGGAGGTCAATCAGCCCCAGCATTTT CASSVREVNQPQHF
TRBJ2-2 - - TRBV11-3 TGTGCCAGCAGGGAGGGTGGGACCGGGGAGCTGTTTTTT CASREGGTGELFF
TRBJ1-1 TRBD1 - TRBV28 TGTGCCAGCAGTACCCAGACAGGGATCACTGAAGCTTTCTTT CASSTQTGITEAFF
TRBJ2-4 - - TRBV4-1 TGCGCCAGCAGCCAAGCACCGGGTCTAAACATTCAGTACTTC CASSQAPGLNIQYF
TRBJ2-6 - - TRBV5-1 TGCGCCAGCAGTCTCTTCACAGGGGCCAACGTCCTGACTTTC CASSLFTGANVLTF
TRBJ1-1 TRBD1 - TRBV7-8 TGTGCCAGCAGCCCATGGACAGGGGGGGAAACTGAAGCTTTCTTT CASSPWTGGETEAFF
TRBJ2-1 - - TRBV7-6 TGTGCCAGCAGCGAAGAGGCTTTAGCGCGGCAGTTCTTC CASSEEALARQFF
TRBJ1-1 - - TRBV27 TGTGCCAGCAGTTTAACTGCGGGTGGGTGGGACAACCTGGGCAAGGGGAACACTGAAGCTTTCTTT CASSLTAGGWDNLGKGNTEAFF
TRBJ1-1 TRBD1 - TRBV6-1 TGTGCCAGCAGTGAGGGACAGGGGGCGGACACTGAAGCTTTCTTT CASSEGQGADTEAFF
TRBJ1-1 - - TRBV4-1 TGCGCCAGCAGCCATCGACAGAGTCACGCTGAAGCTTTCTTT CASSHRQSHAEAFF
TRBJ2-7 - - TRBV27 TGTGCCAGCAGTTTATACGGGGAACCGGTCCAAGTTGCCTACGAGCAGTACTTC CASSLYGEPVQVAYEQYF
TRBJ2-7 - - TRBV5-8 TGTGCCAGCAGCTTGGGGGAGGCCTCCTACGAGCAGTACTTC CASSLGEASYEQYF
TRBJ1-2 TRBD1 - TRBV27 TGTGCCAGCAGTTTTGGGACAGGCTATGGCTACACCTTC CASSFGTGYGYTF
TRBJ1-5 - - TRBV2 TGTGCCAGCAGTGAGGCAGAAGCTAGGAATCAGCCCCAGCATTTT CASSEAEARNQPQHF
TRBJ1-2 TRBD1 - TRBV5-1 TGCGCCAGCAGCCCGGGGGACAGGGACCCATACTATGGCTACACCTTC CASSPGDRDPYYGYTF
TRBJ1-2 - - TRBV7-9 TGTGCCAGCACCCTGTTTGTGGGTGACTATGGCTACACCTTC CASTLFVGDYGYTF
TRBJ2-2 TRBD1 - TRBV4-1 TGCGCCAGCAGCCAGGGACAGGGCTCCGGCACCGGGGAGCTGTTTTTT CASSQGQGSGTGELFF
TRBJ2-2 TRBD2 - TRBV5-1 TGCGCCAGCAGCTGGGGGCCGGGACTAGCGGAGAACACCGGGGAGCTGTTTTTT CASSWGPGLAENTGELFF
TRBJ1-2 TRBD1 - TRBV9 TGTGCCAGCAGCGTAGGTCTGCAGGGGGGGAAAAATGGCTACACCTTC CASSVGLQGGKNGYTF
TRBJ2-7 TRBD2 - TRBV2 TGTGCCAGCAGTGATCCCCTAGCGGGGGTCTCCTACGAGCAGTACTTC CASSDPLAGVSYEQYF